Sequencing of this T cell receptor (beta chain) was carried out in a study of blood T cell repertoires in COVID-19. About the study: Italy, Spain and the United States were the sources of the convalescent and acute COVID-19 samples. PBMCs, B-cell-depleted T cells, or T cells were the source of the cDNA or gDNA that made up the material.

Study processing details: It was from reference gene primer amplification that nucleated cell counts were estimated. TCRdb's copy holds only in-frame clones and misses some; the assay was immunoSEQ multiplex PCR. V and J calls and clone size are as listed in that table; D and trimming were resolved from the DNA. The sample holds 100,000 to 150,000 clones, roughly 86% seen once. V was clipped by 6 bases and J by 0 bases; unmatched bases: 10. The CDR3 loop spans 17 amino acids. Per the germline V gene, CDR1 is LNHDA and CDR2 is SQIVND (reference sequence). The material sequenced was peripheral blood. The TCR originated in a woman aged 70-85 years with COVID-19, enrolled during active disease. This chain links TRBV19 with TRBJ2-2, with 7 bases identical to TRBD1. The CDR3 DNA follows: TGTGCCAGTAGCCCAGACAGGGCTAATACGAACACCGGGGAGCTGTTTTTT. It codes for CASSPDRANTNTGELFF.